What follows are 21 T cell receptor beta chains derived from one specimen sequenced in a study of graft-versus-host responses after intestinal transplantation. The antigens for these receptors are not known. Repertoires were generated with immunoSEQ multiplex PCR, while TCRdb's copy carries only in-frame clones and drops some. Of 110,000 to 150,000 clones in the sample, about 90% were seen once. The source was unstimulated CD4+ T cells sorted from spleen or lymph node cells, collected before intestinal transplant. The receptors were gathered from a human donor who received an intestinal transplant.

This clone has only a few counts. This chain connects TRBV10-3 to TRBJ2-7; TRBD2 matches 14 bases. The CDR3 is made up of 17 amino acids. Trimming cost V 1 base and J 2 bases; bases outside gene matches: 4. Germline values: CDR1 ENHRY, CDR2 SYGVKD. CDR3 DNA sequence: TGTGCCATCAGTGAGTTGGGGACTAGCGGGGGAGCCTACGAGCAGTACTTC. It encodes CAISELGTSGGAYEQYF.

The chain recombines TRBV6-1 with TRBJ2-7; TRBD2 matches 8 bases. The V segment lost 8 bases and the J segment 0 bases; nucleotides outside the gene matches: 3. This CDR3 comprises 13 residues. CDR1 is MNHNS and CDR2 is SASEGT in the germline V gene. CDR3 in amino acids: CASLGLASYEQYF. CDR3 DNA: TGTGCCAGCCTTGGACTAGCCTCCTACGAGCAGTACTTC.

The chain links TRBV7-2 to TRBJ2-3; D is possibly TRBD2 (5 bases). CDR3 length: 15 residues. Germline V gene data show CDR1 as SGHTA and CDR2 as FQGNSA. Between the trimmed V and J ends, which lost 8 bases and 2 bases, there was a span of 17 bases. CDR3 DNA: TGTGCCAGCGCGGGTATTGGAGCGGTCACAGATACGCAGTATTTT. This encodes CASAGIGAVTDTQYF. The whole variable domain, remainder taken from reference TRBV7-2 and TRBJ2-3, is GAGVSQSPSNKVTEKGKDVELRCDPISGHTALYWYRQSLGQGLEFLIYFQGNSAPDKSGLPSDRFSAERTGGSVSTLTIQRTQQEDSAVYLCASAGIGAVTDTQYFGPGTRLTVL.

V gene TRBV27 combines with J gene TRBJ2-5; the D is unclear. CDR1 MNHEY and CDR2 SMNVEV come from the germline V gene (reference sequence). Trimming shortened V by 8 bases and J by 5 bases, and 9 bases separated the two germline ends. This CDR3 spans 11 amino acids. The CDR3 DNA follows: TGTGCCAGCTCTCATAGGGAGACCCAGTACTTC. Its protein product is CASSHRETQYF.

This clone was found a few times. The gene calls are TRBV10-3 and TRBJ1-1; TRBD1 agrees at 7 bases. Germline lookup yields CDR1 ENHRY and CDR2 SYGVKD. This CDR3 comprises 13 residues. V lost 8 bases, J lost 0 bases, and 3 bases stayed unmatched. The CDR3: CAIGQAMNTEAFF. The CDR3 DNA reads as TGTGCCATCGGACAGGCTATGAACACTGAAGCTTTCTTT.

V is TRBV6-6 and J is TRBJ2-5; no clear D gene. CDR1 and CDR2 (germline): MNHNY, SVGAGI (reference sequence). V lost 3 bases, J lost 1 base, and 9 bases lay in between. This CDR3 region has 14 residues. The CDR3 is CASSYAGSQETQYF. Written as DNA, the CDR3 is TGTGCCAGCAGTTATGCTGGGTCCCAAGAGACCCAGTACTTC.

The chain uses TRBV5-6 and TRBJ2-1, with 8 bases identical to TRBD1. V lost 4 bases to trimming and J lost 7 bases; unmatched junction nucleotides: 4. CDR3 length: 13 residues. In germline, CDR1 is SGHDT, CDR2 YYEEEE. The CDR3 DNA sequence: TGTGCCAGCAGCCCGACAGGGGCGAATGAGCAGTTCTTC. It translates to CASSPTGANEQFF.

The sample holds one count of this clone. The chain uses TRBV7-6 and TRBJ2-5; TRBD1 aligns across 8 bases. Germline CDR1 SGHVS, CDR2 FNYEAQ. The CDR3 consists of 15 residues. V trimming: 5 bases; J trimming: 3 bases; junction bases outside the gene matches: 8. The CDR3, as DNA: TGTGCCAGCAGCATCCTAGGACAGGGCAAAGAGACCCAGTACTTC. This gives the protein CASSILGQGKETQYF.

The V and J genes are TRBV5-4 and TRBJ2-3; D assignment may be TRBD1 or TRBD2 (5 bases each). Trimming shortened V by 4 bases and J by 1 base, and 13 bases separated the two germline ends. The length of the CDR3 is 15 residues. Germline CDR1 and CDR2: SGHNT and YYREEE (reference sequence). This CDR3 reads CASSTGPTGTDTQYF. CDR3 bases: TGTGCCAGCAGCACGGGACCCACAGGCACAGATACGCAGTATTTT.

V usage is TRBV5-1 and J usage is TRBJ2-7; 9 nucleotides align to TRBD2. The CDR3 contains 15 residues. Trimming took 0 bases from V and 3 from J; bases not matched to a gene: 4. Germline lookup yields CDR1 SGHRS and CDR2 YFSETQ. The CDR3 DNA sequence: TGCGCCAGCAGCTTGGGTCTAGCGGGGAGCTACGAGCAGTACTTC. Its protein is CASSLGLAGSYEQYF.

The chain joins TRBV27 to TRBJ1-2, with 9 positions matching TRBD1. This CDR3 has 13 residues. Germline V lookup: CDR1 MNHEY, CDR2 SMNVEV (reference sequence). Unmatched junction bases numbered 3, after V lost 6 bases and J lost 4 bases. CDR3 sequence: CASRTGGSYGYTF. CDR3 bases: TGTGCCAGCAGGACAGGGGGATCCTATGGCTACACCTTC.

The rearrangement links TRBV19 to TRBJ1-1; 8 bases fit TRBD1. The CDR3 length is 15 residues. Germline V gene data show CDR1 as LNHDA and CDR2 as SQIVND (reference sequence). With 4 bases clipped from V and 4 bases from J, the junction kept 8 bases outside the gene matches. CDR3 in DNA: TGTGCCAGTAGTACGAACCGCGACAGGGGCACTGAAGCTTTCTTT. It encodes CASSTNRDRGTEAFF.

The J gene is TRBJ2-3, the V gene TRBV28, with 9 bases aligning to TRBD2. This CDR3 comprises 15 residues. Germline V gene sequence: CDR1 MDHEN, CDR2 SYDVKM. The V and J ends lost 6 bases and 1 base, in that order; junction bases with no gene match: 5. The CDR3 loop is CASRAGGPGTDTQYF. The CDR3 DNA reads TGTGCCAGCAGGGCGGGAGGGCCCGGCACAGATACGCAGTATTTT.

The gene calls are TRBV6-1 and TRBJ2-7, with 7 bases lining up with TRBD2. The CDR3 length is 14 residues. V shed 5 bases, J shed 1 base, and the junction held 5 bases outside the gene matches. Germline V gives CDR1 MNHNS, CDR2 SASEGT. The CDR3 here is CASSSGTISYEQYF. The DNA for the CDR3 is TGTGCCAGCAGTTCCGGGACTATTTCCTACGAGCAGTACTTC.

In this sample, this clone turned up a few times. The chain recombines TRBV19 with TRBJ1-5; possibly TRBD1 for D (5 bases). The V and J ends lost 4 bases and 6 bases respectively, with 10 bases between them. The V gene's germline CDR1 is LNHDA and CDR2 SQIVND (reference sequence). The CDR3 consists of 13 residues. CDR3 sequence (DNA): TGTGCCAGTAGTACAGGGCAAGGTCAGCCCCAGCATTTT. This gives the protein CASSTGQGQPQHF.

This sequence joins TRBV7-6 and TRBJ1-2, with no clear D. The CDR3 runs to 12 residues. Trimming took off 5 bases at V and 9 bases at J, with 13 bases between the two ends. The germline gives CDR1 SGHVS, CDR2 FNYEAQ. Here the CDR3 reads CASSPGRVSYTF. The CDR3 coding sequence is TGTGCCAGCAGCCCTGGACGAGTCAGCTACACCTTC.

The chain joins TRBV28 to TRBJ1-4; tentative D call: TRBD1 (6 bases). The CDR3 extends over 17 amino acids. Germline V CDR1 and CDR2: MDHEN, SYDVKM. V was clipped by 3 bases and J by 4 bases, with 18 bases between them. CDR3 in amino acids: CASSFWQGKGGNEKLFF. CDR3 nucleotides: TGTGCCAGCAGTTTTTGGCAAGGCAAGGGGGGTAATGAAAAACTGTTTTTT.

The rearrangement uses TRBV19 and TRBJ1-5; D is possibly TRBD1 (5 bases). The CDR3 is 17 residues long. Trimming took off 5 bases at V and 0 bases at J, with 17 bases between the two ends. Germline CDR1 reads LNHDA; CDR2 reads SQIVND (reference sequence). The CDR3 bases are TGTGCCAGTAGTTCGCGGGACCGAACCTATAGCAATCAGCCCCAGCATTTT. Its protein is CASSSRDRTYSNQPQHF.

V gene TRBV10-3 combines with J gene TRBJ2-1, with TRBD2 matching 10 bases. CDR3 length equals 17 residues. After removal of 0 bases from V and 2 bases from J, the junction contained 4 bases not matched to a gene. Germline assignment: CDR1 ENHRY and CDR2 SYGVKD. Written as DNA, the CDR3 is TGTGCCATCAGTGAGTCCGGAGCGGGAGGGCCCTACAATGAGCAGTTCTTC. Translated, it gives CAISESGAGGPYNEQFF.

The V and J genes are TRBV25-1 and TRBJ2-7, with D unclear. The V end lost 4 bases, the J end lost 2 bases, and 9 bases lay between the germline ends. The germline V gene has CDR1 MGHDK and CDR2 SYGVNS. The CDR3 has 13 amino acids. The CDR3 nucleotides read TGTGCCAGCAGTGCCCAGGCGACCTACGAGCAGTACTTC. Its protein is CASSAQATYEQYF.

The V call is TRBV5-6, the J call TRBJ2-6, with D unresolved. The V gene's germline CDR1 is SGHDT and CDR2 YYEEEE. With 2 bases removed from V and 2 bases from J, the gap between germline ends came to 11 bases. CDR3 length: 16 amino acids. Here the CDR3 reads CASSFRPGPGANVLTF. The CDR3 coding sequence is TGTGCCAGCAGCTTCCGCCCGGGCCCTGGGGCCAACGTCCTGACTTTC.